Each of the 30 T cell receptor beta chains below was sequenced from the same sample in a study of T cell repertoires in cytomegalovirus infection. No antigen is known for these receptors. TCRdb reanalysed the reads using MiXCR and keeps one entry per CDR3 protein. The repertoire holds about 110,000 distinct CDR3 sequences, with 9.5% to 13% as singletons. The specimen was PBMCs, sequenced either directly or after in vitro stimulation (not recorded which). These receptor sequences come from a human donor in good health (CMV status not recorded). Some clones in this sample may be carry-over from other donors' samples.

The rearrangement joins TRBV4-3 to TRBJ2-1; TRBD2 might be the D (6 bases). Germline CDR1 and CDR2: LGHNA and YSLEER. This CDR3 is 17 amino acids long. V was pared by 0 bases and J by 4 bases, with 16 bases between. CDR3 DNA sequence: TGCGCCAGCAGCCAAGATAAAATCGGGACTGTTTACAATGAGCAGTTCTTC. Translated: CASSQDKIGTVYNEQFF.

This chain connects TRBV19 to TRBJ1-2; D is ambiguous. The ends were cut back, 6 bases at V and 7 bases at J, with 12 bases in the middle. CDR1 LNHDA and CDR2 SQIVND come from the germline V gene (reference sequence). The CDR3 is made up of 12 amino acids. In DNA form, the CDR3 reads TGTGCCAGTAGGGCGACTACGGGTGGCTACACCTTC. This encodes CASRATTGGYTF.

With regard to this clonotype: A much larger clone differs by one base, so this may be a read error. The chain links TRBV27 to TRBJ2-1; tentatively, D is TRBD1 or TRBD2 (6 bases each). Germline assignment: CDR1 MNHEY and CDR2 SMNVEV (reference sequence). Trimming cost V 5 bases and J 5 bases, with 13 bases left between them. This CDR3 spans 14 amino acids. The CDR3 DNA reads as TGTGCCAGCAGTCTCGGGGGCTTAGACAATGAGCAGTTCTTC. Its translation: CASSLGGLDNEQFF.

This clonotype was observed a few times. V usage is TRBV29-1 and J usage is TRBJ2-5; 11 bases match TRBD1. The germline gives CDR1 SQVTM, CDR2 ANQGSEA. Losses at the gene ends were 8 bases for V and 7 bases for J; bases not matched to a gene: 6. CDR3 size: 12 residues. This CDR3 reads CSLSGQGGTQYF. CDR3 nucleotide sequence: TGCAGCCTGTCGGGACAGGGGGGGACCCAGTACTTC.

The CDR3: CASSPLDSGELFF. The CDR3 region has the DNA TGTGCCAGCAGCCCTCTTGATTCCGGGGAGCTGTTTTTT. This chain joins TRBV9 and TRBJ2-2; D gene ambiguous. Germline V gene data show CDR1 as SGDLS and CDR2 as YYNGEE. This CDR3 region has 13 residues. Trimming left V 4 bases short and J 6 bases short, with 10 bases between.

This clonotype occurred many times. CDR3 protein: CSASLGLAYGYTF. CDR3 DNA: TGCAGTGCGTCTTTGGGACTCGCCTATGGCTACACCTTC. The chain combines TRBV20-1 with TRBJ1-2; D may be TRBD1 (5 bases). Trimming pared 6 bases from V and 4 bases from J, leaving 15 bases between. This CDR3 region has 13 residues. Per germline, CDR1 DFQATT and CDR2 SNEGSKA (reference sequence).

This clonotype was detected ten times or more. This chain uses TRBV2 with TRBJ1-1; D is uncertain. CDR3 length: 14 amino acids. Germline lookup yields CDR1 SNHLY and CDR2 FYNNEI. Trimming shortened V by 3 bases and J by 7 bases, and 15 bases separated the two germline ends. CDR3 bases: TGTGCCAGCAGTGATCCGAACAGCCGCCTTGAAGCTTTCTTT. Encoded protein: CASSDPNSRLEAFF.

The sample holds many counts of this clonotype. V gene TRBV5-4 combines with J gene TRBJ2-1; D perhaps matches TRBD2 (5 bases). The V gene lost 0 bases and the J gene lost 9 bases, with 7 bases spanning the gap. The germline gives CDR1 SGHNT, CDR2 YYREEE (reference sequence). The CDR3 runs 12 residues. CDR3 sequence: CASSLVAGEQFF. The CDR3 DNA follows: TGTGCCAGCAGCTTGGTGGCGGGTGAGCAGTTCTTC.

This clonotype has a handful of counts. The J gene is TRBJ2-1, the V gene TRBV6-2 or TRBV6-3; D not certain. Deletions cut 3 bases from V and 6 bases from J, with 3 bases between. Looked up from germline, CDR1 is MNHEY and CDR2 is SVGEGT. CDR3 length equals 11 residues. The CDR3 loop is CASSYGNEQFF. In DNA, the CDR3 is TGTGCCAGCAGTTATGGCAATGAGCAGTTCTTC.

This chain joins TRBV4-2 and TRBJ2-2; 9 nucleotides match TRBD2. Trimming at V came to 0 bases and at J to 0 bases, leaving 8 bases not matched to a gene. Germline values: CDR1 LGHNA, CDR2 YNFKEQ. The CDR3 runs 19 residues. The CDR3 region is CASSQDALTSGPNTGELFF. The CDR3 nucleotides are TGTGCCAGCAGCCAAGATGCCCTGACTAGCGGCCCGAACACCGGGGAGCTGTTTTTT.

V and J are TRBV24-1 and TRBJ2-1; 8 bases agree with TRBD2. The CDR3 consists of 17 residues. The V and J ends lost 1 base and 4 bases, in that order; junction bases with no gene match: 8. Germline V gene data show CDR1 as KGHDR and CDR2 as SFDVKD. In nucleotides, the CDR3 is TGTGCCACCAGTGATTTCGGAAGCGGGAGCGGGTACAATGAGCAGTTCTTC. Translation gives CATSDFGSGSGYNEQFF.

This clonotype was counted many times. The chain carries TRBV6-1 and TRBJ2-3; 11 bases align to TRBD1. The CDR3 extends over 14 amino acids. Trimming cost V 8 bases and J 3 bases; bases outside gene matches: 4. Germline V gene lookup returns CDR1 MNHNS and CDR2 SASEGT. In DNA, the CDR3 is TGTGCCAGCGGACAGGGGGCGCATACAGATACGCAGTATTTT. It yields the protein CASGQGAHTDTQYF.

This clonotype was seen repeatedly, ten times or more. The chain joins TRBV7-9 to TRBJ2-6; unclear D gene. The V end was cut by 7 bases, the J end by 2 bases, with 12 bases between. This CDR3 comprises 15 residues. Germline V gene data show CDR1 as SEHNR and CDR2 as FQNEAQ (reference sequence). The CDR3 sequence: CASNLGRAGANVLTF. The CDR3 DNA follows: TGTGCCAGCAACCTTGGTAGGGCTGGGGCCAACGTCCTGACTTTC.

The chain has TRBV7-6 and TRBJ2-7, with TRBD1 as a possible D gene (6 bases). The CDR3 runs to 16 residues. Trimming took 4 bases from V and 5 from J, leaving 21 bases between them. Per germline, CDR1 SGHVS and CDR2 FNYEAQ. The CDR3 DNA reads TGTGCCAGCAGCTCCACTACAGGGCTCGAGTTCCACGAGCAGTACTTC. As protein: CASSSTTGLEFHEQYF.

The chain links TRBV9 to TRBJ2-2; 8 nucleotides match TRBD1. The V and J ends lost 0 bases and 7 bases, in that order; junction bases with no gene match: 5. The CDR3 has 15 amino acids. Germline-derived CDR1 and CDR2 are SGDLS and YYNGEE. Written as DNA, the CDR3 is TGTGCCAGCAGCGTAGGGACAGGGCAGGGCGGGGAGCTGTTTTTT. Translating it yields CASSVGTGQGGELFF.

This clonotype occurred many times. The CDR3 protein is CASSVTGSNEKLFF. The CDR3 nucleotides read TGTGCCAGCAGCGTGACAGGGAGTAATGAAAAACTGTTTTTT. The chain joins TRBV9 to TRBJ1-4, with 7 bases matching TRBD1. The CDR3 sequence is 14 residues long. Germline values: CDR1 SGDLS, CDR2 YYNGEE. After removal of 2 bases from V and 4 bases from J, the junction contained 2 bases not matched to a gene.

This clonotype was detected ten times or more. V gene TRBV27 combines with J gene TRBJ1-2, with 9 bases matching TRBD1. The V segment lost 6 bases and the J segment 8 bases; nucleotides outside the gene matches: 4. The length of the CDR3 is 12 residues. Germline V CDR1 and CDR2: MNHEY, SMNVEV (reference sequence). The CDR3 here is CASSGQGLGYTF. DNA for the CDR3: TGTGCCAGCAGCGGACAGGGGCTCGGCTACACCTTC.

Only a few counts were recorded for this clonotype. The chain combines TRBV29-1 with TRBJ2-7; D call uncertain. The CDR3 extends over 12 amino acids. Trimming stripped 3 bases from V and 3 bases from J, with 9 bases between. The germline V gene encodes CDR1 SQVTM and CDR2 ANQGSEA. The CDR3 sequence: CSVEDTSYEQYF. The CDR3 nucleotides are TGCAGCGTTGAGGATACAAGCTACGAGCAGTACTTC.

V is TRBV4-3 and J is TRBJ2-3; TRBD2 matches at 7 bases. Trimming at V came to 0 bases and at J to 4 bases, leaving 16 bases not matched to a gene. The germline V gene has CDR1 LGHNA and CDR2 YSLEER. This CDR3 spans 19 amino acids. CDR3 sequence reads: CASSQEIYKARERPDTQYF. CDR3 sequence (DNA): TGCGCCAGCAGCCAAGAGATTTACAAGGCGCGGGAGAGACCAGATACGCAGTATTTT.

The sample holds many counts of this clonotype. The chain carries TRBV7-2 and TRBJ2-1; 8 nucleotides align to TRBD1. The CDR3 runs 14 residues. Germline V lookup: CDR1 SGHTA, CDR2 FQGNSA. The J segment lost 5 bases and the V segment lost 5 bases, leaving 5 bases of the junction unmatched. The CDR3 DNA follows: TGTGCCAGCAGCCGCGGGACAGGCAACAATGAGCAGTTCTTC. Translated: CASSRGTGNNEQFF.

This clonotype was seen ten or more times. This chain connects TRBV7-2 to TRBJ2-2; TRBD2 agrees at 11 bases. V was clipped by 5 bases and J by 4 bases; unmatched bases: 3. Germline lookup yields CDR1 SGHTA and CDR2 FQGNSA. This CDR3 has 15 amino acids. The CDR3 loop reads CASSVSGRATGELFF. The CDR3 DNA reads TGTGCCAGCAGCGTTAGCGGGAGGGCCACCGGGGAGCTGTTTTTT. Based on the CDR3 plus reference TRBV7-2 and TRBJ2-2, the full variable domain is GAGVSQSPSNKVTEKGKDVELRCDPISGHTALYWYRQSLGQGLEFLIYFQGNSAPDKSGLPSDRFSAERTGGSVSTLTIQRTQQEDSAVYLCASSVSGRATGELFFGEGSRLTVL.

This clonotype was found a few times. This chain joins TRBV20-1 and TRBJ1-4; a weak D match, TRBD1 (5 bases). CDR1 DFQATT and CDR2 SNEGSKA come from the germline V gene (reference sequence). Trimming shortened V by 2 bases and J by 6 bases, and 13 bases separated the two germline ends. There are 14 residues in the CDR3. The CDR3 DNA is TGCAGTGCTAGATTCACCGGGACGGATGAAAAACTGTTTTTT. This codes for CSARFTGTDEKLFF.

This clonotype appeared many times. The chain carries TRBV7-2 and TRBJ1-1, with unresolved D. V was trimmed by 0 bases and J by 7 bases, leaving 9 bases between them. Germline V lookup: CDR1 SGHTA, CDR2 FQGNSA. The CDR3 spans 13 residues. In DNA, the CDR3 is TGTGCCAGCAGCTTAGCCCCGAAAGGTGAAGCTTTCTTT. It specifies CASSLAPKGEAFF.

This clonotype occurred many times. The chain uses TRBV29-1 and TRBJ1-1; the D is unclear. Germline V gene data show CDR1 as SQVTM and CDR2 as ANQGSEA. The V end lost 3 bases, the J end lost 8 bases, and 16 bases lay between the germline ends. The CDR3 has 13 residues. As DNA, the CDR3 is TGCAGCGTTGATCTTATGGGGTCATCCGAAGCTTTCTTT. It codes for CSVDLMGSSEAFF.

This clonotype appeared a few times. This chain links TRBV6-5 with TRBJ2-5, with TRBD1 matching 7 bases. The CDR3 loop spans 13 amino acids. CDR1 and CDR2 from the germline V gene are MNHEY and SVGAGI. J gave up 4 bases and V 5 bases, and 4 bases lay outside the gene matches. CDR3 amino acids: CASSNYRGETQYF. The CDR3 bases are TGTGCCAGCAGTAACTACAGGGGAGAGACCCAGTACTTC.

The chain couples TRBV6-2 or TRBV6-3 to TRBJ2-3; D is uncertain. The CDR3 totals 15 residues. CDR1 and CDR2 (germline): MNHEY, SVGEGT. V shed 2 bases and J shed 3 bases, with 12 bases lying between them. In DNA form, the CDR3 reads TGTGCCAGCAGTTACGTTAGGATTGGAACAGATACGCAGTATTTT. Its translation: CASSYVRIGTDTQYF.

This clonotype has at least ten counts. This chain connects TRBV7-2 to TRBJ2-5, with D tentatively TRBD2 (5 bases). This CDR3 region has 14 residues. Germline V lookup: CDR1 SGHTA, CDR2 FQGNSA. Deletions cut 5 bases from V and 1 base from J, with 11 bases between. The CDR3 DNA sequence: TGTGCCAGCAGCCCAACTAGTATCCAAGAGACCCAGTACTTC. This sequence encodes CASSPTSIQETQYF.

The chain recombines TRBV25-1 with TRBJ2-1; tentative D call: TRBD1 (6 bases). CDR3 size: 14 residues. Trimming cost V 2 bases and J 4 bases, with 9 bases left between them. Germline V CDR1 and CDR2: MGHDK, SYGVNS. DNA for the CDR3: TGTGCCAGCAGTGAAGGGCAGGGGTACAATGAGCAGTTCTTC. It encodes CASSEGQGYNEQFF.

This clonotype was seen repeatedly, ten times or more. The J gene is TRBJ1-5, the V gene TRBV5-6; D is ambiguous. Between the trimmed V and J ends, which lost 0 bases and 0 bases, there was a span of 7 bases. The CDR3 sequence is 15 residues long. Germline CDR1 and CDR2: SGHDT and YYEEEE. In DNA form, the CDR3 reads TGTGCCAGCAGCTTGGGCGCAGGTAGCAATCAGCCCCAGCATTTT. It translates to CASSLGAGSNQPQHF.

This clonotype came up many times. This chain links TRBV7-9 with TRBJ2-3, with D unresolved. The CDR3 consists of 14 residues. V dropped 5 bases and J dropped 5 bases, with 14 bases sitting between them. Per germline, CDR1 SEHNR and CDR2 FQNEAQ (reference sequence). The CDR3 coding sequence is TGTGCCAGCAGCAGAGGACCACCGGGAGATACGCAGTATTTT. It is translated as CASSRGPPGDTQYF.